The 5 T cell receptor beta chains given below trace back to one sample, sequenced in a study of beta chain features in type 1 diabetes. Study-wide findings and caveats: Researchers report that Type 1 diabetes patients had moderately but significantly shorter TCRB CDR3s across all four CD4+ subsets.

Sequenced material consisted of expressed TCRB transcripts (all of the isolated RNA was reverse transcribed). Here immunoSEQ multiplex PCR was the method, and the copy in TCRdb shows in-frame clones only, minus some. Altogether roughly 160,000 clones are present, 7.5% to 8.5% being singletons, with the ten largest covering roughly 0.5%. These receptors have no identified antigens. The source material was central memory CD4+ T cells from blood. Receptor source: a man younger than 35 with type 1 diabetes.

This clone was recorded at least ten times. Other nucleotide sequences from this sample produce the same CDR3. This sequence joins TRBV29-1 and TRBJ1-5; TRBD1 might be the D (5 bases). The CDR3 is made up of 13 amino acids. Per the germline V gene, CDR1 is SQVTM and CDR2 is ANQGSEA. Trimming took off 0 bases at V and 6 bases at J, with 9 bases between the two ends. The DNA for the CDR3 is TGCAGCGTTGAAGAGGGGGGAGGTCAGCCCCAGCATTTT. This translates into CSVEEGGGQPQHF.

This clone was detected only a few times. This chain connects TRBV27 to TRBJ2-1; TRBD1 agrees at 8 bases. Germline-derived CDR1 and CDR2 are MNHEY and SMNVEV (reference sequence). After removal of 0 bases from V and 0 bases from J, the junction contained 4 bases not matched to a gene. The CDR3 has 17 amino acids. CDR3 in amino acids: CASSLSRTGRSYNEQFF. CDR3 nucleotides: TGTGCCAGCAGTTTATCGAGGACAGGGCGCTCCTACAATGAGCAGTTCTTC.

This clone was recorded at least ten times. The V gene is TRBV5-4, the J gene TRBJ2-5; TRBD1 matches 8 bases. Germline loops: CDR1 SGHNT, CDR2 YYREEE (reference sequence). With 1 base clipped from V and 0 bases from J, the junction kept 2 bases outside the gene matches. This CDR3 comprises 15 residues. CDR3 loop: CASSLRTGHQETQYF. In nucleotides, the CDR3 is TGTGCCAGCAGCTTGAGGACAGGGCACCAAGAGACCCAGTACTTC.

This clone has only a few counts. The rearrangement uses TRBV28 and TRBJ1-5, with D possibly TRBD1 on 5 matching bases. This CDR3 is 14 amino acids long. Germline V gene sequence: CDR1 MDHEN, CDR2 SYDVKM. Trimming cost V 4 bases and J 6 bases, with 13 bases left between them. CDR3 in amino acids: CASSSGGGIQPQHF. As DNA, the CDR3 is TGTGCCAGCAGTTCGGGGGGAGGTATTCAGCCCCAGCATTTT.

The gene calls are TRBV6-1 and TRBJ2-7; D perhaps matches TRBD2 (5 bases). Germline V gene lookup returns CDR1 MNHNS and CDR2 SASEGT. Trimming cost V 1 base and J 3 bases, with 10 bases left between them. The CDR3 extends over 14 amino acids. The CDR3 loop is CASSEVGLDYEQYF. The CDR3 DNA follows: TGTGCCAGCAGTGAAGTCGGACTTGACTACGAGCAGTACTTC.